These 10 T cell receptor beta chains originate from one sample sequenced in a study of T cells in Graves' hyperthyroidism and ophthalmopathy (dated by TCRdb to about 2019). Libraries were made using multiplex PCR. Sequencing instrument: Illumina HiSeq 2000. The TCR beta CDR3 regions were amplified from the RNA transcripts. A first-round RT-PCR of the TCR CDR3 used the HTBI primer set with the Qiagen OneStep RT-PCR kit. TCRdb's own reprocessing of the public reads used fastp at Q25 and MiXCR and kept productive beta chains. CDR3 protein sequences are deduplicated, and each keeps its most common genes and DNA. Here the sample has roughly 250,000 distinct CDR3 sequences; about 14% occur a single time. 13% of the sample is taken by the ten largest. The sample was blood. The receptors here all came from a woman in her forties with Graves' hyperthyroidism that later progressed to Graves' ophthalmopathy.

This clonotype has a count of ten or more. This chain connects TRBV19 to TRBJ1-1; D may be TRBD1 (5 bases). V was clipped by 5 bases and J by 3 bases, with 13 bases between them. From germline, CDR1 is LNHDA and CDR2 SQIVND (reference sequence). This CDR3 has 14 amino acids. The CDR3 DNA reads TGTGCCAGTAGTCCCAACTGGGGGTACACTGAAGCTTTCTTT. Translation gives CASSPNWGYTEAFF.

The V and J genes are TRBV19 and TRBJ2-2; D unresolved. The CDR3 length is 12 residues. Germline-derived CDR1 and CDR2 are LNHDA and SQIVND (reference sequence). V was shortened by 3 bases and J by 5 bases, with 4 bases between the two germline ends. The CDR3 sequence: CASSIGTGELFF. The CDR3 DNA follows: TGTGCCAGTAGTATTGGTACCGGGGAGCTGTTTTTT. Full variable domain (remainder filled in from reference TRBV19 and TRBJ2-2): DGGITQSPKYLFRKEGQNVTLSCEQNLNHDAMYWYRQDPGQGLRLIYYSQIVNDFQKGDIAEGYSVSREKKESFPLTVTSAQKNPTAFYLCASSIGTGELFFGEGSRLTVL.

This clonotype was seen many times. This rearrangement joins TRBV3-1 to TRBJ2-3, with D possibly TRBD2 on 6 matching bases. The length of the CDR3 is 16 residues. V lost 3 bases and J lost 6, with 19 bases in between. CDR1 is LGHDT and CDR2 is YNNKEL in the germline V gene (reference sequence). CDR3 coding DNA: TGTGCCAGCAGCCATATCGGGCGTGGGAGGCTGGATACGCAGTATTTT. Translated, it gives CASSHIGRGRLDTQYF.

This clonotype was seen only a few times. V is TRBV6-1 and J is TRBJ2-5; 7 bases are a match to TRBD2. This CDR3 comprises 14 residues. Germline V gene lookup returns CDR1 MNHNS and CDR2 SASEGT. Trimming removed 8 bases from V and 4 bases from J; junction bases left unmatched: 10. CDR3: CASPRGGLGETQYF. CDR3 bases: TGTGCCAGCCCACGGGGAGGGCTAGGAGAGACCCAGTACTTC.

The chain has TRBV6-1 and TRBJ2-1; 7 bases align to TRBD2. This CDR3 contains 16 residues. Germline CDR1 and CDR2: MNHNS and SASEGT. V trimming: 3 bases; J trimming: 3 bases; junction bases outside the gene matches: 8. In DNA, the CDR3 is TGTGCCAGCAGTGATGATTTAGCGGGTCTCTACAATGAGCAGTTCTTC. Amino acid sequence: CASSDDLAGLYNEQFF.

The table lists this clonotype with a count of one. A read error is possible here, since a much larger clone lies one base away. V is TRBV5-1 and J is TRBJ2-1; D gene uncertain. CDR3 size: 13 residues. Germline CDR1 SGHRS, CDR2 YFSETQ. CDR3 in DNA: TGCGCCAGCAGTCTAAAGACTGACAATGAGCATTTCTTC. Translation gives CASSLKTDNEHFF.

This clonotype was observed many times. This chain connects TRBV20-1 to TRBJ2-1; 8 bases are a match to TRBD2. Germline CDR1 is DFQATT and CDR2 is SNEGSKA (reference sequence). This CDR3 is 14 amino acids long. With 4 bases clipped from V and 4 bases from J, the junction kept 6 bases outside the gene matches. The CDR3 nucleotides are TGCAGTGCTACCCCGGGACTAGATTACAATGAGCAGTTCTTC. As protein: CSATPGLDYNEQFF.

V is TRBV5-1 and J is TRBJ2-7, with 9 bases fitting TRBD1. V trimming: 6 bases; J trimming: 6 bases; junction bases outside the gene matches: 10. Germline-derived CDR1 and CDR2 are SGHRS and YFSETQ. CDR3 length equals 14 residues. The CDR3, as DNA: TGCGCCAGCAAGCAGGGACAGGGAACCGGCGAGCAGTACTTC. Protein product: CASKQGQGTGEQYF.

This clonotype was counted ten times or more. The V and J genes are TRBV12-3 or TRBV12-4 and TRBJ1-3; 8 positions match TRBD1. V lost 5 bases to trimming and J lost 0 bases; unmatched junction nucleotides: 6. The CDR3 is 16 residues long. This CDR3 is CASSRWTGTSGNTIYF. The CDR3 bases are TGTGCCAGCAGTAGGTGGACAGGGACCTCTGGAAACACCATATATTTT.

Ten or more counts support this clonotype. J is TRBJ2-3 and V is TRBV29-1; TRBD2 is a possible D gene (5 bases). Deletions cut 4 bases from V and 4 bases from J, with 9 bases between. The germline V gene has CDR1 SQVTM and CDR2 ANQGSEA. The CDR3 totals 12 residues. The CDR3 spells CSVVAGADTQYF. The CDR3 nucleotides are TGCAGCGTTGTCGCCGGGGCAGATACGCAGTATTTT.